The clone carrying this T cell receptor beta chain was seen repeatedly, ten times or more. The sample comes from a study of T cells in Graves' hyperthyroidism and ophthalmopathy. This CDR3 has 16 residues. Germline-derived CDR1 and CDR2 are SEHNR and FQNEAQ (reference sequence). The J segment lost 2 bases and the V segment lost 7 bases, leaving 10 bases of the junction unmatched. Amplification of TCR beta CDR3 regions used RNA as the template. During a first-round RT-PCR of the TCR CDR3, the HTBI primer set was used. One entry per CDR3 protein results from TCRdb running MiXCR on the multiplex PCR reads. The sample contains about 260,000 distinct CDR3 sequences, about 15% of which appear only once.

The rearrangement links TRBV7-9 to TRBJ2-3; 9 nucleotides agree with TRBD1. Sequencing was carried out using blood. This TCR was recovered from a woman aged 18 to 35 with Graves' ophthalmopathy. The CDR3 region has the DNA TGTGCCAGCAAACTAACCGGGACAGGGCACACAGATACGCAGTATTTT. Its translation: CASKLTGTGHTDTQYF.